This T cell receptor (beta chain) was profiled in a study of T cells in tumors after PD-1 blockade. Background on the study: Excluded were patients with checkpoint blockade, immunosuppressants, or radiotherapy or other anti-cancer therapy within 4 weeks. Peripheral blood samples averaged 36,536 unique clonotypes and about 110,000 templates. A subset received ongoing vismodegib 150 mg daily alongside anti-PD-1 therapy.

Profiled with immunoSEQ multiplex PCR; TCRdb holds only in-frame clones, not every one. The table lists approximately 48,000 clones, over 70% of them singletons. There are 16 residues in the CDR3. From germline, CDR1 is GTSNPN and CDR2 SVGIG (reference sequence). Between the trimmed V and J ends, which lost 1 base and 3 bases, there was a span of 19 bases. This sequence joins TRBV30 and TRBJ2-7; perhaps D is TRBD1 or TRBD2 (5 bases each). This receptor was taken from a human donor with basal cell carcinoma. The specimen was PBMCs, collected before anti-PD-1 treatment. CDR3 protein: CAWSETLTGPSYEQYF. Written as DNA, the CDR3 is TGTGCCTGGAGTGAAACCTTAACGGGACCCAGCTACGAGCAGTACTTC.